This is a list of T cell receptor beta chains from one sample in a study of OX40 agonist ivuxolimab in advanced cancers. Assay used: immunoSEQ multiplex PCR; TCRdb lists only in-frame clones, some missing. The sample holds approximately 61,000 clones, 80% seen once. The material was CD4+ or CD8+ T cells sorted from blood, obtained in a trial of the OX40 agonist ivuxolimab. The origin of the receptors is an adult with an advanced solid tumor such as melanoma, head and neck, liver or kidney cancer. The CDR3 runs from the conserved cysteine through the conserved F or W. A D gene is named only where the DNA matches it firmly. Some rows mark clone size as missing; the rest say once, few, many or name a class of expanded clone.

J: TRBJ1-1
size: NA
length: 16
D: TRBD1
V: TRBV19
CDR3: CASSRGQGIWNTEAFF
DNA: TGTGCCAGTAGTAGGGGACAGGGGATTTGGAACACTGAAGCTTTCTTT

J: TRBJ2-7
size: few
length: 12
D: NA
V: TRBV18
CDR3: CASCIDGQSKYF
DNA: TGTGCCAGCTGCATCGACGGACAGTCAAAGTACTTC

J: TRBJ1-1
size: NA
length: 14
D: TRBD1
V: TRBV6-1
CDR3: CASSEKQGLTEAFF
DNA: TGTGCCAGCAGTGAAAAACAGGGGCTCACTGAAGCTTTCTTT

J: TRBJ1-1
size: NA
length: 13
D: NA
V: TRBV5-6
CDR3: CASSPVGGPEAFF
DNA: TGTGCCAGCAGCCCCGTGGGGGGGCCTGAAGCTTTCTTT

J: TRBJ1-6
size: NA
length: 17
D: NA
V: TRBV6-1
CDR3: CASSEVAGKSGNSPLHF
DNA: TGTGCCAGCAGTGAAGTCGCTGGGAAAAGTGGAAATTCACCCCTCCACTTT

J: TRBJ2-7
size: NA
length: 17
D: TRBD1
V: TRBV27
CDR3: CASGLGFRQGYSYEQYF
DNA: TGTGCCAGCGGTTTAGGCTTCCGACAGGGGTACTCCTACGAGCAGTACTTC

J: TRBJ1-2
size: NA
length: 15
D: NA
V: TRBV2
CDR3: CANSEMGRVDYGYTF
DNA: TGTGCCAACAGTGAGATGGGCAGGGTGGACTATGGCTACACCTTC

J: TRBJ1-2
size: NA
length: 14
D: TRBD1
V: TRBV14
CDR3: CASSQDPRDSSYTF
DNA: TGTGCCAGCAGCCAAGATCCCCGGGACAGCAGCTACACCTTC

J: TRBJ1-5
size: NA
length: 13
D: NA
V: TRBV7-9
CDR3: CASSSRGYQPQHF
DNA: TGTGCCAGCAGCTCCAGGGGATATCAGCCCCAGCATTTT

J: TRBJ2-1
size: NA
length: 13
D: NA
V: TRBV19
CDR3: CASSPGRGNEQFF
DNA: TGTGCCAGTAGTCCGGGACGGGGGAATGAGCAGTTCTTC

J: TRBJ1-1
size: NA
length: 17
D: NA
V: TRBV7-2
CDR3: CASSLVGRALVNTEAFF
DNA: TGTGCCAGCAGCTTAGTAGGCAGAGCTCTCGTTAACACTGAAGCTTTCTTT

J: TRBJ2-7
size: NA
length: 14
D: TRBD1
V: TRBV6-1
CDR3: CASSERDRGPEQYF
DNA: TGTGCCAGCAGTGAAAGGGACAGGGGACCCGAGCAGTACTTC

J: TRBJ2-5
size: few
length: 12
D: NA
V: TRBV5-6
CDR3: CASSLDRETQYF
DNA: TGTGCCAGCAGCTTGGACCGGGAGACCCAGTACTTC

J: TRBJ2-5
size: NA
length: 14
D: NA
V: TRBV7-9
CDR3: CASSPTGIQETQYF
DNA: TGTGCCAGCAGCCCCACAGGGATCCAAGAGACCCAGTACTTC

J: TRBJ2-3
size: NA
length: 19
D: TRBD2
V: TRBV9
CDR3: CASSVNPGLAGGRTDTQYF
DNA: TGTGCCAGCAGCGTAAACCCGGGACTAGCGGGGGGGAGGACAGATACGCAGTATTTT

J: TRBJ1-1
size: NA
length: 13
D: NA
V: TRBV7-3
CDR3: CASSLQGNTEAFF
DNA: TGTGCCAGCAGCTTACAGGGAAACACTGAAGCTTTCTTT

J: TRBJ2-2
size: few
length: 16
D: NA
V: TRBV11-3
CDR3: CASSSGGQAPTGELFF
DNA: TGTGCCAGCAGCTCGGGTGGCCAGGCTCCGACCGGGGAGCTGTTTTTT

J: TRBJ1-6
size: NA
length: 15
D: TRBD1
V: TRBV6-6
CDR3: CASNPTGGINSPLHF
DNA: TGTGCCAGCAACCCGACAGGGGGGATCAATTCACCCCTCCACTTT

J: TRBJ1-2
size: NA
length: 17
D: TRBD1
V: TRBV5-1
CDR3: CASSLPASRGLGYGYTF
DNA: TGCGCCAGCAGCTTGCCCGCGAGCAGGGGGCTGGGCTATGGCTACACCTTC

J: TRBJ1-1
size: NA
length: 11
D: NA
V: TRBV30
CDR3: CAWSVSAEAFF
DNA: TGTGCCTGGAGTGTGTCCGCTGAAGCTTTCTTT

J: TRBJ2-7
size: NA
length: 13
D: TRBD1
V: TRBV2
CDR3: CASVFQGAGEQYF
DNA: TGTGCCAGCGTCTTCCAGGGGGCAGGGGAGCAGTACTTC

J: TRBJ2-1
size: NA
length: 15
D: NA
V: TRBV11-1
CDR3: CASRAPGTQDNEQFF
DNA: TGTGCCAGCAGGGCTCCGGGCACGCAGGACAATGAGCAGTTCTTC

J: TRBJ1-1
size: once
length: 14
D: NA
V: TRBV21-1
CDR3: CASSKRSGNTEAFF
DNA: TGTGCCAGCAGCAAACGGTCAGGGAACACTGAAGCTTTCTTT

J: TRBJ1-4
size: NA
length: 11
D: NA
V: TRBV6-6
CDR3: CASSLNEKLFF
DNA: TGTGCCAGCAGTCTAAATGAAAAACTGTTTTTT

J: TRBJ2-1
size: NA
length: 12
D: NA
V: TRBV7-9
CDR3: CASSRQDSEQFF
DNA: TGTGCCAGCAGCCGACAGGATTCTGAGCAGTTCTTC

J: TRBJ2-7
size: NA
length: 16
D: NA
V: TRBV19
CDR3: CASSIEDSSGAYEQYF
DNA: TGTGCCAGTAGTATAGAGGACAGTTCGGGGGCCTACGAGCAGTACTTC

J: TRBJ2-7
size: NA
length: 13
D: TRBD1
V: TRBV2
CDR3: CASSRDRGYEQYF
DNA: TGTGCCAGCAGTCGGGACAGGGGGTACGAGCAGTACTTC

J: TRBJ2-1
size: NA
length: 17
D: TRBD2
V: TRBV18
CDR3: CASSPMNGGTSYNEQFF
DNA: TGTGCCAGCTCACCAATGAACGGGGGGACCTCCTACAATGAGCAGTTCTTC

J: TRBJ2-3
size: NA
length: 13
D: NA
V: TRBV30
CDR3: CAWKGMGTDTQYF
DNA: TGTGCCTGGAAGGGGATGGGCACAGATACGCAGTATTTT

J: TRBJ1-2
size: NA
length: 14
D: NA
V: TRBV19
CDR3: CASSLQGTNYGYTF
DNA: TGTGCCAGTAGTCTCCAGGGGACTAACTATGGCTACACCTTC

J: TRBJ1-2
size: NA
length: 13
D: NA
V: TRBV5-1
CDR3: CASSPEGAGGYTF
DNA: TGCGCCAGCAGCCCTGAAGGGGCGGGTGGCTACACCTTC

J: TRBJ1-4
size: NA
length: 12
D: NA
V: TRBV27
CDR3: CASRGGPYELFF
DNA: TGTGCCAGCAGGGGTGGCCCTTACGAACTGTTTTTT

J: TRBJ2-3
size: NA
length: 15
D: NA
V: TRBV10-1
CDR3: CASSGSRTSTDTQYF
DNA: TGCGCCAGCAGTGGGTCGAGGACTAGCACAGATACGCAGTATTTT

J: TRBJ2-2
size: NA
length: 14
D: NA
V: TRBV6-6
CDR3: CASSDPPGTGELFF
DNA: TGTGCCAGCAGTGACCCACCGGGCACCGGGGAGCTGTTTTTT

J: TRBJ1-1
size: NA
length: 14
D: TRBD1
V: TRBV29-1
CDR3: CSSKGGTGSTEAFF
DNA: TGCAGCTCAAAGGGCGGGACAGGATCCACTGAAGCTTTCTTT

J: TRBJ2-6
size: NA
length: 19
D: NA
V: TRBV19
CDR3: CASSIGLLQGNSGANVLTF
DNA: TGTGCCAGTAGTATAGGGCTTCTTCAGGGAAACTCTGGGGCCAACGTCCTGACTTTC

J: TRBJ2-7
size: NA
length: 14
D: NA
V: TRBV6-1
CDR3: CASRKGPSDYEQYF
DNA: TGTGCCAGCAGGAAAGGACCCTCGGACTACGAGCAGTACTTC

J: TRBJ1-5
size: NA
length: 15
D: NA
V: TRBV7-2
CDR3: CASISDGYSNQPQHF
DNA: TGTGCCAGCATCTCGGATGGCTATAGCAATCAGCCCCAGCATTTT

J: TRBJ1-4
size: NA
length: 14
D: NA
V: TRBV30
CDR3: CAWRAVIQGGKLFF
DNA: TGTGCCTGGAGAGCCGTCATACAGGGAGGGAAACTGTTTTTT

J: TRBJ2-5
size: once
length: 13
D: NA
V: TRBV6-1
CDR3: CASSGQSEGTQYF
DNA: TGTGCCAGCAGTGGACAATCGGAAGGGACCCAGTACTTC